One TCR beta chain is described in this entry. What it binds is unknown. The data originate from a study of cytomegalovirus exposure and HLA in healthy donors. At the level of the study: Earlier work reported 100 million or so unique TCR beta sequences from 150 million to 200 million T cells. Study conclusions and caveats: Earlier analysis yielded a pattern in which most TCR beta V segments were productive about 90% or about 30% of the time.

Amplification used 60 Vbeta primers and 13 Jbeta primers. TCRdb keeps only in-frame clones here, not all; method: immunoSEQ multiplex PCR. The table has roughly 150,000 clones, roughly four fifths seen once; the top ten hold about 1%. CDR3 length: 14 residues. Germline V lookup: CDR1 LNHDA, CDR2 SQIVND (reference sequence). The V gene end was trimmed by 4 bases and the J gene end by 4 bases; junction bases not matched to a gene: 4. The specimen sequenced was PBMCs. The receptor was isolated from a woman between 40 and 55 years old in good health and CMV-seronegative. V is TRBV19 and J is TRBJ2-3, with 8 bases matching TRBD2. The CDR3 DNA sequence: TGTGCCAGTAGTAAAGCGGGAGTGGCAGATACGCAGTATTTT. The encoded protein is CASSKAGVADTQYF.